The rows below give T cell receptor beta chains drawn from one sample of a study of CD8+CD57+ T cells in acquired aplastic anemia. Using its own MiXCR run on the reads, TCRdb lists one record per CDR3 protein. The data contain approximately 170,000 distinct CDR3 sequences, under 75% of them singletons. Source material: sorted CD4+, CD8+, or CD8+CD57+ T cells (not recorded which) from PBMCs. The origin of the receptors is a human donor in good health. Each CDR3 is given with its conserved first and last residue. D genes are given only for firm matches. Clone size is stated in some rows and not others, as once, few, many or a class when expanded.

CDR3: CAISPTPADTQYF
DNA: TGTGCCATCAGTCCCACCCCGGCAGATACGCAGTATTTT
length: 13
J: TRBJ2-3
size: NA
D: NA
V: TRBV10-3

CDR3: CASSYSSNSYEQYF
DNA: TGTGCCAGCAGTTACTCGTCCAACTCCTACGAGCAGTACTTC
length: 14
J: TRBJ2-7
size: NA
D: NA
V: TRBV6-5

CDR3: CASSLHTGQLNTEAFF
DNA: TGTGCCAGCAGCTTACATACGGGACAGCTGAACACTGAAGCTTTCTTT
length: 16
J: TRBJ1-1
size: NA
D: TRBD1
V: TRBV11-2

CDR3: CASSPTSRFTGELFF
DNA: TGTGCCAGCAGCCCGACTAGCCGGTTCACCGGGGAGCTGTTTTTT
length: 15
J: TRBJ2-2
size: NA
D: TRBD2
V: TRBV7-9

CDR3: CSASLPGGQLF
DNA: TGCAGTGCTAGCCTCCCCGGGGGGCAGCTCTTC
length: 11
J: TRBJ2-7
size: NA
D: NA
V: TRBV20-1

CDR3: CSATGTGNTIYF
DNA: TGCAGCGCGACAGGGACTGGAAACACCATATATTTT
length: 12
J: TRBJ1-3
size: NA
D: TRBD1
V: TRBV29-1

CDR3: CASSDWQGRGQPQHF
DNA: TGTGCCAGCAGCGACTGGCAGGGACGGGGTCAGCCCCAGCATTTT
length: 15
J: TRBJ1-5
size: many
D: NA
V: TRBV6-6

CDR3: CASSFGVSTEAFF
DNA: TGTGCCAGCAGTTTTGGGGTAAGCACTGAAGCTTTCTTT
length: 13
J: TRBJ1-1
size: NA
D: NA
V: TRBV12-3/TRBV12-4

CDR3: CATSDPLRGQFF
DNA: TGTGCCACCAGTGACCCTCTCAGGGGGCAGTTCTTC
length: 12
J: TRBJ2-1
size: NA
D: NA
V: TRBV24-1

CDR3: CASSPFTSGSNEQFF
DNA: TGTGCCAGTAGTCCCTTTACTAGCGGGAGCAATGAGCAGTTCTTC
length: 15
J: TRBJ2-1
size: NA
D: TRBD2
V: TRBV5-4

CDR3: CASSFGLAGGNQETQYF
DNA: TGCGCCAGCAGCTTTGGTCTAGCGGGGGGAAATCAAGAGACCCAGTACTTC
length: 17
J: TRBJ2-5
size: NA
D: TRBD2
V: TRBV5-1

CDR3: CASSSNTEAFF
DNA: TGTGCCAGCAGCTCTAACACTGAAGCTTTCTTT
length: 11
J: TRBJ1-1
size: many
D: NA
V: TRBV7-9

CDR3: CASSEATDTQYF
DNA: TGTGCCAGCAGTGAGGCGACAGATACGCAGTATTTT
length: 12
J: TRBJ2-3
size: NA
D: NA
V: TRBV2

CDR3: CATSGRTSGRPLHNEQFF
DNA: TGTGCCACCAGCGGTAGGACTAGCGGCCGCCCATTACACAATGAGCAGTTCTTC
length: 18
J: TRBJ2-1
size: NA
D: TRBD2
V: TRBV15

CDR3: CASSQGGGTYNEQFF
DNA: TGTGCCAGCAGTCAAGGTGGGGGAACCTACAATGAGCAGTTCTTC
length: 15
J: TRBJ2-1
size: few
D: NA
V: TRBV2

CDR3: CASSFGRALEKGETQYF
DNA: TGTGCCAGCAGCTTCGGCAGGGCATTGGAGAAAGGGGAGACCCAGTACTTC
length: 17
J: TRBJ2-5
size: many
D: NA
V: TRBV7-9

CDR3: CASSLPFSGVRSSTDTQYF
DNA: TGTGCCAGCAGCCTCCCCTTTAGCGGGGTCCGCTCAAGCACAGATACGCAGTATTTT
length: 19
J: TRBJ2-3
size: NA
D: TRBD2
V: TRBV7-2